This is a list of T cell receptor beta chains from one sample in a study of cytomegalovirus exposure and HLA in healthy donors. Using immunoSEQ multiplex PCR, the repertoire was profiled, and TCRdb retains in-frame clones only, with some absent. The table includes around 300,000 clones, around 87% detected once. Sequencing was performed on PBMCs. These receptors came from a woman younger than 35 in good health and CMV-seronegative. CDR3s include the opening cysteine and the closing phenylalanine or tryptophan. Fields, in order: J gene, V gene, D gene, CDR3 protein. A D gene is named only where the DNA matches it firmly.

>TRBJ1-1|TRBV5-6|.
CASSRREANLNTEAFF
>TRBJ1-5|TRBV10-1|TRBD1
CASRPTGEVQPQHF
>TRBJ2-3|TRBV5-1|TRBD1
CASSTGTGGGPGDTQYF
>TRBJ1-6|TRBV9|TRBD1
CASSAGQGGSPLHF
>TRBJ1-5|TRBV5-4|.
CASSLAGSNQPQHF
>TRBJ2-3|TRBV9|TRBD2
CATGDGAGDIDTQYF
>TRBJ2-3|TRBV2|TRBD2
CASSPGLAATDTQYF
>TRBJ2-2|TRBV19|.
CASSTPGQTATGELFF
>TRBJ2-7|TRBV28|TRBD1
CASSLGGYRGPTYEQYF
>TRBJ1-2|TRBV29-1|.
CSVLNRDGGYTF
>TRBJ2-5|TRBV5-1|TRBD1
CASSKGQQETQYF
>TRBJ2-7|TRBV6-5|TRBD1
CASSPTGASYEQYF
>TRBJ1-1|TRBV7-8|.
CASTLPGGNTEAFF
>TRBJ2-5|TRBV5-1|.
CASIDPQVLETQYF
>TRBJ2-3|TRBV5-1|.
CASSPWTPASTDTQYF
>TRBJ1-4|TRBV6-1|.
CASVGVSGANEKLFF
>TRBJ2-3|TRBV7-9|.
CASSPPGLRGTDTQYF